What follows are 31 T cell receptor beta chains derived from one specimen sequenced in a study of cytotoxic CD8 clonotypes in ibrutinib-treated CLL. Libraries were prepared by immunoSEQ multiplex PCR; TCRdb keeps only in-frame clonotypes and omits some of them. The sample shows roughly 6,000 clones, around 74% of them seen only once. Sequences were derived from PBMCs, sampled before ibrutinib treatment. The receptors were sampled from a human donor with chronic lymphocytic leukemia.

This clone appeared a single time. V and J are TRBV6-5 and TRBJ2-1; D might be TRBD2 (5 bases). Per germline, CDR1 MNHEY and CDR2 SVGAGI. The V gene lost 2 bases and the J gene lost 9 bases, with 17 bases spanning the gap. CDR3 length: 15 residues. This chain's CDR3 is CASSYGSLIRSEQFF. In DNA, the CDR3 is TGTGCCAGCAGTTACGGGAGTCTAATTAGGAGTGAGCAGTTCTTC.

V and J are TRBV6-7 and TRBJ2-1; D possibly matches TRBD1 or TRBD2 (5 bases each). TRBV6-7 is reported as an ORF; its role is uncertain. The CDR3 sequence is 17 residues long. With 2 bases removed from V and 0 bases from J, the gap between germline ends came to 14 bases. The CDR3 region is CASSYPADGGSYNEQFF. The CDR3 nucleotides are TGTGCCAGCAGTTACCCGGCCGATGGGGGCTCCTACAATGAGCAGTTCTTC.

This clone was recorded a few times. The rearrangement joins TRBV14 to TRBJ2-1, with D perhaps matching TRBD1 or TRBD2 (6 bases each). V was trimmed by 1 base and J by 10 bases, leaving 11 bases between them. The CDR3 loop spans 13 amino acids. The germline CDR1 and CDR2 sequences are SGHDN and FVKESK. The CDR3 is CASSQAGAPEQFF. The CDR3 DNA sequence: TGTGCCAGCAGCCAAGCGGGGGCCCCCGAGCAGTTCTTC.

The chain's CDR3 is CASSLLGEVAGGQETQYF. The CDR3 DNA follows: TGTGCCAGCAGCTTGTTAGGCGAGGTAGCGGGGGGGCAGGAGACCCAGTACTTC. The rearrangement joins TRBV7-2 to TRBJ2-5, with TRBD2 matching 11 bases. V lost 3 bases and J lost 5; bases outside the gene matches: 14. Germline values: CDR1 SGHTA, CDR2 FQGNSA. The CDR3 runs to 18 residues.

The chain uses TRBV18 and TRBJ1-2; D gene unclear. This CDR3 is built from 14 residues. The ends were cut back, 3 bases at V and 4 bases at J, with 12 bases in the middle. Germline CDR1 and CDR2: KGHSH and LQKENI. This CDR3 is CASSPRVEGYGYTF. Here the CDR3 DNA reads TGTGCCAGCTCACCCCGAGTTGAGGGCTATGGCTACACCTTC.

In its sample, this clone was seen once. This chain uses TRBV6-6 with TRBJ2-1; 10 bases fit TRBD2. The CDR3 consists of 12 residues. Germline CDR1 and CDR2: MNHNY and SVGAGI (reference sequence). The V and J ends lost 7 bases and 10 bases, in that order; junction bases with no gene match: 4. The CDR3 DNA reads TGTGCCAGCACCGGGACTAGCGTAGAGCAGTTCTTC. Its protein is CASTGTSVEQFF.

J is TRBJ2-1 and V is TRBV5-6; the match to TRBD2 covers 8 bases. The CDR3 spans 18 residues. Per the germline V gene, CDR1 is SGHDT and CDR2 is YYEEEE. J lost 2 bases, V lost 5 bases, and 15 bases had no gene match. Here the CDR3 DNA reads TGTGCCAGCAGGCCTGTCCGTGCGGGGGGCCGAGCCTACAATGAGCAGTTCTTC. Protein: CASRPVRAGGRAYNEQFF.

The rearrangement uses TRBV2 and TRBJ1-3; no clear D gene. The CDR3 has 14 residues. V was trimmed by 1 base and J by 4 bases, leaving 8 bases between them. The germline gives CDR1 SNHLY, CDR2 FYNNEI. CDR3 sequence: CASSEVAGGNTIYF. The CDR3 region has the DNA TGTGCCAGCAGTGAAGTGGCCGGAGGAAACACCATATATTTT.

The V gene is TRBV11-2, the J gene TRBJ1-3, with D possibly matching TRBD1 (6 bases). Germline V gives CDR1 SGHAT, CDR2 FQNNGV. CDR3 length equals 14 residues. The V gene lost 5 bases and the J gene lost 3 bases, with 11 bases spanning the gap. CDR3 sequence (DNA): TGTGCCAGCAGCATGGGGGCTGGTGGAAACACCATATATTTT. It specifies CASSMGAGGNTIYF.

The gene calls are TRBV11-3 and TRBJ2-1; TRBD2 matches at 9 bases. Germline CDR1 reads SGHNT; CDR2 reads YENEEA. The CDR3 length is 15 residues. Trimming at V came to 5 bases and at J to 2 bases, leaving 4 bases not matched to a gene. The CDR3 DNA reads TGTGCCAGCAGCAATAGCGGGAGTCCCTACAATGAGCAGTTCTTC. This codes for CASSNSGSPYNEQFF.

The V gene is TRBV5-6, the J gene TRBJ2-5, with 8 positions matching TRBD2. Germline V gene sequence: CDR1 SGHDT, CDR2 YYEEEE. Trimming cost V 0 bases and J 3 bases; bases outside gene matches: 7. This CDR3 spans 16 amino acids. CDR3 nucleotides: TGTGCCAGCAGCTTGGTTGGTAGCGGGATCGAAGAGACCCAGTACTTC. Translating it yields CASSLVGSGIEETQYF.

The chain employs TRBV4-1 and TRBJ1-1; D uncertain. CDR3 length: 16 amino acids. Trimming took off 2 bases at V and 6 bases at J, with 19 bases between the two ends. In germline, CDR1 is MGHRA, CDR2 YSYEKL. CDR3 nucleotides: TGCGCCAGCAGCCAAACTTCGTGGCAGCAAAGCCCTGAAGCTTTCTTT. It specifies CASSQTSWQQSPEAFF.

The rearrangement links TRBV4-2 to TRBJ1-2; no clear D gene. Trimming removed 0 bases from V and 8 bases from J, with 13 bases in between. Germline CDR1 LGHNA, CDR2 YNFKEQ. This CDR3 has 14 residues. Here the CDR3 reads CASSQDRGGLGYTF. The DNA for the CDR3 is TGTGCCAGCAGCCAAGATCGAGGAGGTCTGGGCTACACCTTC.

This rearrangement joins TRBV7-2 to TRBJ2-7; 11 nucleotides match TRBD1. Germline values: CDR1 SGHTA, CDR2 FQGNSA. This CDR3 is 16 amino acids long. The J segment lost 2 bases and the V segment lost 1 base, leaving 4 bases of the junction unmatched. CDR3 residues: CASSLVLGQGAYEQYF. CDR3 coding DNA: TGTGCCAGCAGCTTAGTGTTGGGACAGGGGGCCTACGAGCAGTACTTC.

This chain links TRBV23-1 with TRBJ2-1; no reliable D call. TRBV23-1 is identified as an open reading frame with a role that is uncertain. There are 16 residues in the CDR3. Trimming shortened V by 9 bases and J by 0 bases, and 18 bases separated the two germline ends. DNA for the CDR3: TGCGCCAGTTTATTCGGAAGTCCCAACTCCTACAATGAGCAGTTCTTC. Its translation is CASLFGSPNSYNEQFF.

CDR3 DNA sequence: TGTGCCAGCAGCGTTCTAGCGGGAGTGGAGACCCAGTACTTC. The encoded protein is CASSVLAGVETQYF. This chain uses TRBV9 with TRBJ2-5, with 10 bases that match TRBD2. The V segment lost 2 bases and the J segment 5 bases; nucleotides outside the gene matches: 3. Germline V gene data show CDR1 as SGDLS and CDR2 as YYNGEE. The CDR3 length is 14 residues.

The chain employs TRBV2 and TRBJ1-5, with 7 bases identical to TRBD1. Germline lookup yields CDR1 SNHLY and CDR2 FYNNEI. The CDR3 extends over 14 amino acids. Germline trimming cut 6 bases from V and 1 base from J; bases unmatched to any gene: 3. The CDR3 protein is CASRQGESNQPQHF. For the CDR3, the DNA is TGTGCCAGCAGGCAGGGGGAGAGCAATCAGCCCCAGCATTTT. Full variable domain (missing parts from reference TRBV2 and TRBJ1-5): EPEVTQTPSHQVTQMGQEVILRCVPISNHLYFYWYRQILGQKVEFLVSFYNNEISEKSEIFDDQFSVERPDGSNFTLKIRSTKLEDSAMYFCASRQGESNQPQHFGDGTRLSIL.

J is TRBJ2-5 and V is TRBV9, with 13 positions matching TRBD2. The CDR3 totals 16 residues. Trimming removed 0 bases from V and 5 bases from J; junction bases left unmatched: 4. Germline loops: CDR1 SGDLS, CDR2 YYNGEE. This CDR3 reads CASSVGLAGGLETQYF. The CDR3 nucleotides are TGTGCCAGCAGCGTAGGACTAGCGGGAGGTCTCGAGACCCAGTACTTC.

The chain couples TRBV6-5 to TRBJ2-2; the match to TRBD2 covers 7 bases. The CDR3 is 15 amino acids. Germline V gene sequence: CDR1 MNHEY, CDR2 SVGAGI. V lost 2 bases, J lost 3 bases, and 3 bases stayed unmatched. The CDR3 loop is CASSYRREHTGELFF. The CDR3 region has the DNA TGTGCCAGCAGTTACCGGCGGGAGCACACCGGGGAGCTGTTTTTT.

This clone was counted once. The rearrangement uses TRBV7-2 and TRBJ1-1; the D is unclear. Per germline, CDR1 SGHTA and CDR2 FQGNSA. This CDR3 has 13 residues. Trimming pared 5 bases from V and 8 bases from J, leaving 15 bases between. The CDR3 DNA sequence: TGTGCCAGCAGCCAAGCGGTCGGGTTAGAAGCTTTCTTT. This codes for CASSQAVGLEAFF.

This chain links TRBV7-2 with TRBJ2-3; D gene ambiguous. The ends were cut back, 5 bases at V and 2 bases at J, with 11 bases in the middle. The CDR3 extends over 14 amino acids. Germline CDR1 and CDR2: SGHTA and FQGNSA. The CDR3 DNA sequence: TGTGCCAGCAGCGCCGATGGATTCACAGATACGCAGTATTTT. It codes for CASSADGFTDTQYF.

The rearrangement uses TRBV30 and TRBJ2-7, with 8 nucleotides matching TRBD1. CDR1 is GTSNPN, CDR2 SVGIG, per germline (reference sequence). Trimming removed 0 bases from V and 5 bases from J; junction bases left unmatched: 3. The CDR3 contains 13 residues. The CDR3 sequence: CAWSVQGVHEQYF. Written as DNA, the CDR3 is TGTGCCTGGAGTGTACAGGGGGTTCACGAGCAGTACTTC.

The V call is TRBV2, the J call TRBJ1-6; the D gene is possibly TRBD1 (5 bases). Germline CDR1 and CDR2: SNHLY and FYNNEI. This CDR3 has 15 residues. The germline V and J ends were trimmed by 2 bases and 10 bases, with 15 bases remaining between them. CDR3 loop: CASSERRAGNSPLHF. Written as DNA, the CDR3 is TGTGCCAGCAGTGAAAGGAGGGCAGGGAACTCACCCCTCCACTTT.

J is TRBJ1-1 and V is TRBV9; D ambiguous. The CDR3 extends over 13 amino acids. V shed 4 bases and J shed 0 bases, with 7 bases lying between them. Germline V gene lookup returns CDR1 SGDLS and CDR2 YYNGEE. CDR3 region: CASSPLLNTEAFF. CDR3 in DNA: TGTGCCAGCAGCCCTCTTCTGAACACTGAAGCTTTCTTT.

This rearrangement joins TRBV7-9 to TRBJ2-1, with D perhaps matching TRBD2 (6 bases). CDR3 length equals 15 residues. Between the trimmed V and J ends, which lost 1 base and 1 base, there was a span of 8 bases. Per germline, CDR1 SEHNR and CDR2 FQNEAQ (reference sequence). The CDR3 coding sequence is TGTGCCAGCAGCTTAGGGGGGAGGTCCTACAATGAGCAGTTCTTC. Translated, it gives CASSLGGRSYNEQFF. The full variable domain, in which reference TRBV7-9 and TRBJ2-1 provide the parts outside the CDR3, is DTGVSQNPRHKITKRGQNVTFRCDPISEHNRLYWYRQTLGQGPEFLTYFQNEAQLEKSRLLSDRFSAERPKGSFSTLEIQRTEQGDSAMYLCASSLGGRSYNEQFFGPGTRLTVL.

The CDR3 loop is CASSPGGFGGYTF. The CDR3 DNA sequence: TGTGCCAGCAGCCCGGGGGGGTTTGGAGGCTACACCTTC. The V call is TRBV9, the J call TRBJ1-2; possibly TRBD1 for D (5 bases). CDR3 size: 13 residues. Trimming removed 4 bases at V and 8 bases at J, with 15 bases between. In germline, CDR1 is SGDLS, CDR2 YYNGEE.

This clone counts as large (0.1 to 1%). This chain links TRBV27 with TRBJ2-7; 10 bases map to TRBD1. Per the germline V gene, CDR1 is MNHEY and CDR2 is SMNVEV (reference sequence). The CDR3 runs to 14 residues. The ends lost 5 bases at V and 3 bases at J; junction bases unmatched: 4. CDR3 sequence: CASSAGTGVYEQYF. In nucleotides, the CDR3 is TGTGCCAGCAGTGCCGGGACAGGGGTCTACGAGCAGTACTTC.

This chain's CDR3 is CASFSEGRTGNEQFF. CDR3 nucleotides: TGTGCCAGCTTTTCGGAGGGCCGAACGGGCAATGAGCAGTTCTTC. This rearrangement joins TRBV28 to TRBJ2-1, with D tentatively TRBD2 (6 bases). Germline V gives CDR1 MDHEN, CDR2 SYDVKM. V lost 8 bases, J lost 6 bases, and 20 bases lay in between. This CDR3 has 15 residues. Together with reference TRBV28 and TRBJ2-1, the CDR3 gives the full variable domain: DVKVTQSSRYLVKRTGEKVFLECVQDMDHENMFWYRQDPGLGLRLIYFSYDVKMKEKGDIPEGYSVSREKKERFSLILESASTNQTSMYLCASFSEGRTGNEQFFGPGTRLTVL.

This chain connects TRBV11-3 to TRBJ2-1; 12 bases line up with TRBD2. Per germline, CDR1 SGHNT and CDR2 YENEEA. The V and J ends lost 2 bases and 9 bases, in that order; junction bases with no gene match: 8. There are 16 residues in the CDR3. The CDR3, as DNA: TGTGCCAGCAGCTTAACGGCTAGCGGGAGGGGAGGTGAGCAGTTCTTC. Translating it yields CASSLTASGRGGEQFF. The whole variable domain, filled in from reference TRBV11-3 and TRBJ2-1, reads EAGVVQSPRYKIIEKKQPVAFWCNPISGHNTLYWYLQNLGQGPELLIRYENEEAVDDSQLPKDRFSAERLKGVDSTLKIQPAELGDSAVYLCASSLTASGRGGEQFFGPGTRLTVL.

The chain has TRBV7-2 and TRBJ2-7; possible D gene TRBD1, 6 bases. V was shortened by 5 bases and J by 5 bases, with 19 bases between the two germline ends. Germline lookup yields CDR1 SGHTA and CDR2 FQGNSA. This CDR3 contains 15 residues. The CDR3 loop is CASSPVRDKLHEQYF. The CDR3 coding sequence is TGTGCCAGCAGCCCGGTCCGGGACAAACTGCACGAGCAGTACTTC.

This chain links TRBV14 with TRBJ1-1, with 9 bases identical to TRBD1. The CDR3 covers 16 residues. Germline CDR1 SGHDN, CDR2 FVKESK. V was pared by 2 bases and J by 4 bases, with 8 bases of the junction left unmatched. The CDR3 DNA sequence: TGTGCCAGCAGCCAATTCCGGACAGGGGCCGGCACTGAAGCTTTCTTT. Residues: CASSQFRTGAGTEAFF.